This T cell receptor (beta chain) was recovered during a study of blood T cell repertoires in COVID-19. With 1 base removed from V and 1 base from J, the gap between germline ends came to 14 bases. This CDR3 is 16 amino acids long. Germline V lookup: CDR1 SGHDT, CDR2 YYEEEE. Clones were read by immunoSEQ multiplex PCR, and TCRdb kept only the in-frame ones, dropping some. This table has around 280,000 clones, around 90% appearing once. The origin of this receptor is a man in his 70s with acute or convalescent COVID-19. V is TRBV5-6 and J is TRBJ2-5, with D tentatively TRBD2 (6 bases). Sequencing was done on a sample of peripheral blood. The CDR3, as DNA: TGTGCCAGCAGCTTGCGGGGTATGGGACTCCAAGAGACCCAGTACTTC. It specifies CASSLRGMGLQETQYF. Variable domain in full (rest from reference TRBV5-6 and TRBJ2-5): DAGVTQSPTHLIKTRGQQVTLRCSPKSGHDTVSWYQQALGQGPQFIFQYYEEEERQRGNFPDRFSGHQFPNYSSELNVNALLLGDSALYLCASSLRGMGLQETQYFGPGTRLLVL.